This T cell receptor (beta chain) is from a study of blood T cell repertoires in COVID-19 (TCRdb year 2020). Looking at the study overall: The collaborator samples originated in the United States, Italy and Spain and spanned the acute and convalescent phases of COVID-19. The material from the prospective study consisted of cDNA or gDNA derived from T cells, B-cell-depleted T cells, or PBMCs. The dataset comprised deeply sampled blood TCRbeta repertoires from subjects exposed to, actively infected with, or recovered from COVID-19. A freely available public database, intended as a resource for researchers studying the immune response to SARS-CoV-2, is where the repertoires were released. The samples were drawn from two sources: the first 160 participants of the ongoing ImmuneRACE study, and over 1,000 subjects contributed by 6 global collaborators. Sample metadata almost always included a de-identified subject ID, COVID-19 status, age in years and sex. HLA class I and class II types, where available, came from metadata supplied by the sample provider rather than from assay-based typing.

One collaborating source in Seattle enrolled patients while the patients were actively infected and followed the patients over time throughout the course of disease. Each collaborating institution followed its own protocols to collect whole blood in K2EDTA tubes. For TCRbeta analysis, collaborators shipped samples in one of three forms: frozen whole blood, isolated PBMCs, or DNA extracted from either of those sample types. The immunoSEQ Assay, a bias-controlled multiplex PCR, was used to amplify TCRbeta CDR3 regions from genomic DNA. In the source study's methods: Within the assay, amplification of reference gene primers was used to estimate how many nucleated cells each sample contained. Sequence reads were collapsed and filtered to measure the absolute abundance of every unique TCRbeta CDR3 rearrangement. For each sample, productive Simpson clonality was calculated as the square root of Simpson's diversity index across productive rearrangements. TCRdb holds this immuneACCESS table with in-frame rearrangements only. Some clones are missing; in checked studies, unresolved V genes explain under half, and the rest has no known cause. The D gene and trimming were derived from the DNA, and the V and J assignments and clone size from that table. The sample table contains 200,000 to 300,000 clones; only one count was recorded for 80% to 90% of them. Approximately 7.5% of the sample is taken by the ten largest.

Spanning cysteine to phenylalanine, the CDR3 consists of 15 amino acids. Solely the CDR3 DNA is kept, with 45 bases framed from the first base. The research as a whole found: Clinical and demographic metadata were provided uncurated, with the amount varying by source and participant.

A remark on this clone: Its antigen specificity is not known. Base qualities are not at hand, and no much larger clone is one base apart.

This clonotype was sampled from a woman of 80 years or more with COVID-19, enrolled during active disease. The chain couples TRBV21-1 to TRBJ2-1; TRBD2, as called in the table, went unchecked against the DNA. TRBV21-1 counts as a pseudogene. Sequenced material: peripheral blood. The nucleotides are TGTGCCAGCAGCATCACTAGCGGGGACTACAATGAGCAGTTCTTC. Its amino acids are CASSITSGDYNEQFF.